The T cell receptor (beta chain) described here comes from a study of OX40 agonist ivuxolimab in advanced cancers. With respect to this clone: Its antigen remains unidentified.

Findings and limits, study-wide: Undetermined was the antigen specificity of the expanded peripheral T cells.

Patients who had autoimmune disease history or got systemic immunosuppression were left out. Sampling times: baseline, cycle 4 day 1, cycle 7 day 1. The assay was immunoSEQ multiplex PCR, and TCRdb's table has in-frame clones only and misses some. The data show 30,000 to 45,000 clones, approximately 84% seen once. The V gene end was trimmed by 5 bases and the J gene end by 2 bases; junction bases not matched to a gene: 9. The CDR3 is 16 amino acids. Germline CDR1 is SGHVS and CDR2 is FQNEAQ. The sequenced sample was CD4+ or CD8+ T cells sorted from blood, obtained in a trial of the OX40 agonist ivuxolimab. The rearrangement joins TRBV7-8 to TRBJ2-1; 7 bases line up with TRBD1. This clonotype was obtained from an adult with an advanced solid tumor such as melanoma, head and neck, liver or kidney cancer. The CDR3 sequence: CASSRKGTEPYNEQFF. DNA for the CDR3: TGTGCCAGCAGCCGAAAGGGGACAGAGCCCTACAATGAGCAGTTCTTC.